This T cell receptor beta chain was found in a study of blood T cell repertoires in COVID-19 (dated by TCRdb to 2020 to 2021). Broadly, across the study: Collaborator samples came from the United States, Italy and Spain and covered acute and convalescent phases of COVID-19. The repertoires were made available in a free public database intended to serve as a resource for research on the immune response to SARS-CoV-2. Samples came from the ongoing ImmuneRACE study (first 160 participants) plus 1,254 subjects from 6 global collaborators. Deeply sampled blood TCRbeta repertoires from subjects exposed to, actively infected with, or recovered from COVID-19 were included in the dataset. Where available, HLA class I and class II types were obtained from metadata supplied by the sample provider rather than from assay-based typing. The material from the prospective study consisted of cDNA or gDNA derived from T cells, B-cell-depleted T cells, or PBMCs. Nearly every sample came with metadata listing a de-identified subject ID, COVID-19 status, age in years and sex.

The research as a whole found: Clinical and demographic metadata were provided uncurated, with the amount varying by source and participant.

Whole blood was collected in K2EDTA tubes by collaborating institutions according to the institutions' own protocols. For TCRbeta analysis, collaborator samples were shipped as frozen whole blood, as isolated PBMCs, or as DNA extracted from either sample type. Details on this clone: Its antigen specificity is not known. No per-base quality is available; no much larger clone lies one base away.

TCRbeta CDR3 regions were amplified from genomic DNA using the immunoSEQ Assay, a bias-controlled multiplex PCR. The original methods were these. The number of nucleated cells in each sample was estimated by amplification of reference gene primers within the assay. Sequence reads were collapsed and filtered to measure the absolute abundance of every unique TCRbeta CDR3 rearrangement. For each sample, productive Simpson clonality was calculated as the square root of Simpson's diversity index over productive rearrangements. Not all clones reach the TCRdb copy of this immuneACCESS table, which keeps in-frame sequences only. Checked studies attribute under half of the gap to unresolved V genes and leave the rest unexplained. The V and J calls and clone size are taken from that table; D and trimming were inferred from the DNA. Recorded for this sample are fewer than 110,000 clones; roughly 87% of them occurred a single time. Around 3.1% of the sample rests with the top ten.

Trimming accounts for 2 bases at V and 5 bases at J, while the number of junction bases matched to no gene is 4. Inclusive of the bounding cysteine and phenylalanine, the CDR3 is 14 residues long. Of all the DNA, just the CDR3 is kept, 42 bases in frame from base 1. Via the germline V gene (reference sequence), CDR1 is SGHNT and CDR2 YYREEE. The V gene is TRBV5-4 and the J gene is TRBJ2-5; 9 bases in between match TRBD1. Sequencing was done on a sample of peripheral blood. The source of this sequence is a man in his forties or fifties in a cohort sampled during active COVID-19. Here is the DNA: TGTGCCAGCAGCTTACAGGGGGCTGGGGAGACCCAGTACTTC. This codes for CASSLQGAGETQYF.